A selection of T cell receptor beta chains follows, all from one sample in a study of radiotherapy plus CTLA-4 blockade in lung cancer. TCRdb's copy holds only in-frame clones and misses some; the assay was immunoSEQ multiplex PCR. The table lists approximately 28,000 clones, about 79% of them singletons. The material sequenced was peripheral blood, taken from a patient treated with radiotherapy plus ipilimumab. The receptors derive from a human donor with non-small cell lung cancer that progressed on radiotherapy plus ipilimumab. Each CDR3 is given with its conserved first and last residue. A D gene is named only where the DNA matches it firmly. The size entry is marked missing in some rows and otherwise reads once, few, many or a size class.

V,J,D,size,CDR3,DNA
TRBV5-1,TRBJ2-1,NA,NA,CASSLLAPAEQFF,TGCGCCAGCAGCTTACTAGCACCGGCTGAGCAGTTCTTC
TRBV10-2,TRBJ2-5,NA,once,CASKAGTSVGTQYF,TGCGCCAGCAAGGCAGGCACATCGGTCGGGACCCAGTACTTC
TRBV4-1,TRBJ2-7,TRBD1,NA,CASSQWDSTSYEQYF,TGCGCCAGCAGCCAATGGGACAGCACATCCTACGAGCAGTACTTC
TRBV7-3,TRBJ2-1,NA,NA,CASSPEPNEQFF,TGTGCCAGCAGCCCGGAACCGAATGAGCAGTTCTTC
TRBV27,TRBJ2-7,TRBD1,NA,CASSLGRGLPYEQYF,TGTGCCAGCAGTCTGGGCAGGGGGCTCCCCTACGAGCAGTACTTC
TRBV9,TRBJ2-3,TRBD2,NA,CASSPRGTSGRADTQYF,TGTGCCAGCAGCCCAAGAGGGACTAGCGGGAGGGCAGATACGCAGTATTTT
TRBV29-1,TRBJ2-7,NA,NA,CSVEVGGSYEQYF,TGCAGCGTTGAAGTCGGCGGCTCCTACGAGCAGTACTTC
TRBV28,TRBJ1-2,TRBD1,NA,CASSSGQGGYGYTF,TGTGCCAGCAGTTCCGGACAGGGGGGCTATGGCTACACCTTC
TRBV7-9,TRBJ1-2,NA,NA,CASSNRDSNTF,TGTGCCAGCAGCAACCGGGACTCCAACACCTTC
TRBV28,TRBJ1-4,NA,NA,CASSFGSNEKLFF,TGTGCCAGCAGTTTCGGCAGCAATGAAAAACTGTTTTTT
TRBV7-9,TRBJ2-1,TRBD2,NA,CASSSERGVSYNEQFF,TGTGCCAGCAGCTCCGAGCGGGGGGTATCCTACAATGAGCAGTTCTTC
TRBV6-5,TRBJ1-4,NA,NA,CASSTTGRLNEKLFF,TGTGCCAGCAGTACCACGGGACGCCTAAATGAAAAACTGTTTTTT
TRBV2,TRBJ2-1,NA,NA,CASSELGSGYNEQFF,TGTGCCAGCAGCGAACTCGGATCCGGGTACAATGAGCAGTTCTTC
TRBV4-1,TRBJ1-5,TRBD1,few,CASSQEGQGYQPQHF,TGCGCCAGCAGCCAAGAGGGACAGGGGTATCAGCCCCAGCATTTT